This is a list of T cell receptor beta chains from one sample in a study of TIL therapy for anti-PD-1-resistant metastatic lung cancer. Using immunoSEQ multiplex PCR, the repertoire was profiled, and TCRdb retains in-frame clones only, with some absent. The sample lists around 6,000 clones, over 65% occurring once. Sequences were derived from tumor tissue, sampled at baseline. All receptors derive from a person aged 25-79 years with non-small cell lung cancer. Both conserved end residues are part of each CDR3. A D gene is named only where the DNA matches it firmly. The listing skips clone size in some rows; elsewhere it reads once, few, many or a size class.

TRBJ2-3 | NA | TRBV5-4 | NA | CASSLAGGADTQYF | TGTGCCAGCAGCTTGGCGGGGGGCGCAGATACGCAGTATTTT
TRBJ2-3 | NA | TRBV13 | TRBD1 | CASIDRGTDTQYF | TGTGCCAGCATCGACAGGGGGACAGATACGCAGTATTTT
TRBJ2-2 | NA | TRBV6-6 | NA | CASGRNPTGELFF | TGTGCCAGCGGACGTAACCCTACCGGGGAGCTGTTTTTT
TRBJ2-3 | NA | TRBV9 | TRBD2 | CASSVGPAGDHTDTQYF | TGTGCCAGCAGCGTAGGTCCAGCGGGGGACCACACAGATACGCAGTATTTT
TRBJ2-1 | medium-sized | TRBV10-1 | NA | CASSESTIGKQFF | TGCGCCAGCAGTGAGTCGACGATCGGCAAGCAGTTCTTC
TRBJ2-2 | NA | TRBV6-5 | TRBD1 | CASISGTGNTGELFF | TGTGCCAGCATCTCCGGGACAGGGAACACCGGGGAGCTGTTTTTT
TRBJ2-7 | few | TRBV4-2 | TRBD2 | CASSQNLAGASYEQYF | TGTGCCAGCAGCCAGAACCTAGCGGGAGCATCCTACGAGCAGTACTTC
TRBJ1-5 | NA | TRBV27 | TRBD1 | CASSLSGQGSQPQHF | TGTGCCAGCAGTTTATCAGGACAGGGAAGTCAGCCCCAGCATTTT
TRBJ1-1 | medium-sized | TRBV6-5 | NA | CASSYLGSTAAEAFF | TGTGCCAGCAGTTACTTGGGCTCCACGGCCGCTGAAGCTTTCTTT
TRBJ2-2 | NA | TRBV7-9 | NA | CASSLLDGPNTGELFF | TGTGCCAGCAGCTTACTCGACGGGCCGAACACCGGGGAGCTGTTTTTT
TRBJ2-7 | NA | TRBV5-1 | TRBD2 | CASSLVAGGPYEQYF | TGCGCCAGCAGCTTGGTAGCGGGAGGGCCCTACGAGCAGTACTTC
TRBJ2-3 | NA | TRBV4-1 | TRBD2 | CASSQELAGGFTDTQYF | TGCGCCAGCAGCCAAGAACTAGCGGGGGGATTCACAGATACGCAGTATTTT
TRBJ2-4 | NA | TRBV6-2/TRBV6-3 | NA | CASSYVVLGVAAKNIQYF | TGTGCCAGCAGTTACGTTGTGTTAGGGGTGGCGGCCAAAAACATTCAGTACTTC
TRBJ2-3 | NA | TRBV19 | NA | CASSIGRDTLGDTQYF | TGTGCCAGTAGTATCGGTAGGGACACTCTTGGAGATACGCAGTATTTT
TRBJ1-2 | NA | TRBV7-2 | NA | CASSYRVNYGYTF | TGTGCCAGCAGTTACCGGGTCAACTATGGCTACACCTTC
TRBJ2-5 | NA | TRBV30 | NA | CAWSVGRETQYF | TGTGCCTGGAGTGTGGGGCGGGAGACCCAGTACTTC
TRBJ2-1 | few | TRBV3-1/TRBV3-2 | TRBD2 | CASSQEGTNNEQFF | TGTGCCAGCAGCCAAGAAGGGACTAACAATGAGCAGTTCTTC
TRBJ2-7 | few | TRBV10-1 | NA | CASSESGQFYEQYF | TGCGCCAGCAGTGAGTCAGGACAGTTCTACGAGCAGTACTTC
TRBJ2-3 | medium-sized | TRBV16 | NA | CASSQGRSSSTDTQYF | TGTGCCAGCAGCCAGGGGCGGAGCTCTAGCACAGATACGCAGTATTTT
TRBJ1-1 | NA | TRBV14 | NA | CASSQDALWVRNTEAFF | TGTGCCAGCAGCCAAGACGCTTTATGGGTGAGGAACACTGAAGCTTTCTTT
TRBJ2-2 | few | TRBV30 | NA | CAWSVARRVGELFF | TGTGCCTGGAGTGTAGCCAGAAGAGTCGGGGAGCTGTTTTTT
TRBJ1-1 | NA | TRBV3-1/TRBV3-2 | NA | CASSQESRAGLPEAFF | TGTGCCAGCAGCCAAGAATCCCGGGCAGGGTTGCCTGAAGCTTTCTTT
TRBJ2-2 | NA | TRBV4-2 | NA | CASSQDITGEAGELFF | TGTGCCAGCAGCCAAGATATCACAGGGGAGGCCGGGGAGCTGTTTTTT
TRBJ1-3 | NA | TRBV30 | NA | CAWRVAAGNTIYF | TGTGCCTGGAGGGTAGCAGCTGGAAACACCATATATTTT
TRBJ2-3 | NA | TRBV20-1 | NA | CSASDPGPVTDTQYF | TGCAGTGCTAGTGACCCAGGACCCGTGACAGATACGCAGTATTTT
TRBJ2-1 | NA | TRBV5-1 | TRBD2 | CASSLARTSGNNEQFF | TGCGCCAGCAGCTTGGCTAGGACTAGCGGTAACAATGAGCAGTTCTTC
TRBJ2-7 | NA | TRBV6-5 | NA | CASSSTTPTAYEQYF | TGTGCCAGCAGTTCAACCACACCAACCGCCTACGAGCAGTACTTC